A single sample gave rise to the 8 T cell receptor beta chains below, sequenced in a study of cytomegalovirus exposure and HLA in healthy donors. PCR was performed using 60 Vbeta and 13 Jbeta primers. Here immunoSEQ multiplex PCR was the method, and the copy in TCRdb shows in-frame clones only, minus some. The sample contains about 130,000 clones, about 80% of which appear only once. Sequenced sample: PBMCs. Receptors originate from a man aged 25-40 years in good health and CMV-seropositive.

This chain connects TRBV27 to TRBJ2-1; 15 bases map to TRBD2. Per germline, CDR1 MNHEY and CDR2 SMNVEV (reference sequence). The CDR3 runs 17 residues. V shed 6 bases and J 2 bases; nucleotides not matched to a gene: 5. The CDR3 coding sequence is TGTGCCAGCAGGGGGACTAGCGGGAGGCCAACCTACAATGAGCAGTTCTTC. Protein product: CASRGTSGRPTYNEQFF.

In regard to this clone: The germline gene is not matched at one end of the junction; a read error may be the cause. The V call is TRBV5-1, the J call TRBJ2-7; unclear D gene. Germline V gene lookup returns CDR1 SGHRS and CDR2 YFSETQ. This CDR3 comprises 12 residues. The CDR3 nucleotides are TGTGCCAGCAGCTCCCGACATTACGAGCAGTACTTC. Translating it yields CASSSRHYEQYF. The full variable domain, its missing parts supplied by reference TRBV5-1 and TRBJ2-7, is KAGVTQTPRYLIKTRGQQVTLSCSPISGHRSVSWYQQTPGQGLQFLFEYFSETQRNKGNFPGRFSGRQFSNSRSEMNVSTLELGDSALYLCASSSRHYEQYFGPGTRLTVT.

This clone is a singleton in its sample. The rearrangement links TRBV2 to TRBJ2-3; possible D gene TRBD2, 6 bases. Germline CDR1 is SNHLY and CDR2 is FYNNEI. Trimming shortened V by 6 bases and J by 0 bases, and 10 bases separated the two germline ends. The CDR3 has 14 residues. As DNA, the CDR3 is TGTGCCAGCAGGAGGAGGGGTAGCACAGATACGCAGTATTTT. It specifies CASRRRGSTDTQYF. The variable domain in full, completed from reference TRBV2 and TRBJ2-3, reads EPEVTQTPSHQVTQMGQEVILRCVPISNHLYFYWYRQILGQKVEFLVSFYNNEISEKSEIFDDQFSVERPDGSNFTLKIRSTKLEDSAMYFCASRRRGSTDTQYFGPGTRLTVL.

The chain carries TRBV7-8 and TRBJ2-1, with TRBD2 matching over 10 bases. The germline V gene encodes CDR1 SGHVS and CDR2 FQNEAQ. Trimming removed 5 bases from V and 6 bases from J; junction bases left unmatched: 10. This CDR3 is 16 amino acids long. The chain's CDR3 is CASSPSSSGSGNEQFF. The CDR3 DNA reads as TGTGCCAGCAGCCCTAGCTCTAGCGGGAGCGGCAATGAGCAGTTCTTC.

The chain is built from TRBV6-5 and TRBJ1-5, with a possible D match to TRBD1 (5 bases). Trimming stripped 5 bases from V and 0 bases from J, with 11 bases between. The CDR3 is 15 residues long. Germline CDR1 MNHEY, CDR2 SVGAGI. The CDR3 spells CASSIGVLSNQPQHF. The DNA for the CDR3 is TGTGCCAGCAGTATAGGGGTCCTTAGCAATCAGCCCCAGCATTTT.

The V and J genes are TRBV6-1 and TRBJ2-7; 11 nucleotides agree with TRBD2. CDR3 length: 14 residues. The V and J ends lost 6 bases and 3 bases, in that order; junction bases with no gene match: 4. The V gene's germline CDR1 is MNHNS and CDR2 SASEGT. The DNA for the CDR3 is TGTGCCAGCAGGATAGCGGGAGGGAACTACGAGCAGTACTTC. Translation gives CASRIAGGNYEQYF.

The V and J genes are TRBV30 and TRBJ2-7, with 7 bases identical to TRBD1. The CDR3 is made up of 13 amino acids. V dropped 5 bases and J dropped 6; count of bases not matched to a gene: 10. Germline V gives CDR1 GTSNPN, CDR2 SVGIG (reference sequence). This chain's CDR3 is CAWGGTGVREQYF. Here the CDR3 DNA reads TGTGCCTGGGGGGGCACAGGGGTTCGCGAGCAGTACTTC.

This chain uses TRBV5-6 with TRBJ1-2, with TRBD1 matching over 8 bases. After removal of 4 bases from V and 13 bases from J, the junction contained 6 bases not matched to a gene. The CDR3 length is 11 residues. Germline CDR1 SGHDT, CDR2 YYEEEE. The CDR3 sequence is CASSQTGGFTF. The CDR3 nucleotides read TGTGCCAGCAGCCAAACAGGGGGTTTCACCTTC.